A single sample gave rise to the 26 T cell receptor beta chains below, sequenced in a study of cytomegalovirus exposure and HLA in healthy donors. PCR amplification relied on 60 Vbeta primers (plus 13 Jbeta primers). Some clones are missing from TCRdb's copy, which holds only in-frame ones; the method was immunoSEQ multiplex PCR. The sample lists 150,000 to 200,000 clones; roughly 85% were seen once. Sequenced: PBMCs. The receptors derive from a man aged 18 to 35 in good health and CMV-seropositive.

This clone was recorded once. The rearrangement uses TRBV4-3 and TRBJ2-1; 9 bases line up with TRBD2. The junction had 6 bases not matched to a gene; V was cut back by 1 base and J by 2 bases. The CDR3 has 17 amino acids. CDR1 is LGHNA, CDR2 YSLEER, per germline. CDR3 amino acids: CASSQGPGLAPYNEQFF. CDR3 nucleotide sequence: TGCGCCAGCAGCCAAGGGCCGGGACTAGCTCCCTACAATGAGCAGTTCTTC.

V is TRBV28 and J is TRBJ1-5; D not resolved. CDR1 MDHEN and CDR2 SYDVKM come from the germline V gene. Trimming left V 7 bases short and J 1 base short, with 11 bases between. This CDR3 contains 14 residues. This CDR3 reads CASTPTRSNQPQHF. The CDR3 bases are TGTGCCAGCACCCCAACGAGGAGCAATCAGCCCCAGCATTTT. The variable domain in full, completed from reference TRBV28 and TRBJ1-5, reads DVKVTQSSRYLVKRTGEKVFLECVQDMDHENMFWYRQDPGLGLRLIYFSYDVKMKEKGDIPEGYSVSREKKERFSLILESASTNQTSMYLCASTPTRSNQPQHFGDGTRLSIL.

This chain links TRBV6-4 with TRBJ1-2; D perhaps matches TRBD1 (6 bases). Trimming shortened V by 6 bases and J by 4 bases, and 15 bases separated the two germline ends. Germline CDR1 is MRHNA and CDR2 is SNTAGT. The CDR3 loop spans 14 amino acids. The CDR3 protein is CASSYRDVGYGYTF. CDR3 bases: TGTGCCAGCAGCTACAGGGATGTGGGCTATGGCTACACCTTC.

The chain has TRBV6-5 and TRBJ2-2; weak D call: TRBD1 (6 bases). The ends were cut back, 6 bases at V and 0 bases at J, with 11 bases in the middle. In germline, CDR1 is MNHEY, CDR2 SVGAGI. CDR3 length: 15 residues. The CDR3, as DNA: TGTGCCAGCAGCCGGGACATTGCGAACACCGGGGAGCTGTTTTTT. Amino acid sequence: CASSRDIANTGELFF.

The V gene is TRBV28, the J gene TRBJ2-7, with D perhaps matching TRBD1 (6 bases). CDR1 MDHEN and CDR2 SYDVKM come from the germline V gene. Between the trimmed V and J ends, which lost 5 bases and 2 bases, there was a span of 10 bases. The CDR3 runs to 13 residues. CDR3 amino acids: CASSRQDPYEQYF. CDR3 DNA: TGTGCCAGCAGTCGACAGGATCCCTACGAGCAGTACTTC.

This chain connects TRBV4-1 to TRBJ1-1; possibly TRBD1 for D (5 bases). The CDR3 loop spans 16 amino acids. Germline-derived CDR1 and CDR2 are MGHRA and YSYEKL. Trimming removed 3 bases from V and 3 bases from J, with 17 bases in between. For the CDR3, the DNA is TGCGCCAGCAGCCAGGGGATAGGCCTCAGGGACACTGAAGCTTTCTTT. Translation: CASSQGIGLRDTEAFF.

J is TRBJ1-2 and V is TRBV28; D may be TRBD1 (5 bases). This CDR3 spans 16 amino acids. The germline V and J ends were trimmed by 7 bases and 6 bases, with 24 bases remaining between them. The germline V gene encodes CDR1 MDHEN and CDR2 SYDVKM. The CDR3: CASTRLGQGYKDGYTF. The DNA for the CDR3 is TGTGCCAGCACCCGACTAGGCCAGGGCTATAAGGATGGCTACACCTTC.

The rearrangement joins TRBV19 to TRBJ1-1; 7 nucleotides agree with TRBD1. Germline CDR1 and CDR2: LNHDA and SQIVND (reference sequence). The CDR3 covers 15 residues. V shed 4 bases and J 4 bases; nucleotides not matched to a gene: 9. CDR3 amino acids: CASSTDRARGTEAFF. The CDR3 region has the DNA TGTGCCAGTAGTACTGACAGGGCCCGGGGCACTGAAGCTTTCTTT.

This chain's CDR3 is CASSLGQMGTQYF. Written as DNA, the CDR3 is TGTGCCAGCAGCTTGGGACAGATGGGGACCCAGTACTTC. This chain uses TRBV11-2 with TRBJ2-5; 7 bases line up with TRBD1. Losses at the gene ends were 3 bases for V and 7 bases for J; bases not matched to a gene: 5. Germline lookup yields CDR1 SGHAT and CDR2 FQNNGV. The CDR3 extends over 13 amino acids.

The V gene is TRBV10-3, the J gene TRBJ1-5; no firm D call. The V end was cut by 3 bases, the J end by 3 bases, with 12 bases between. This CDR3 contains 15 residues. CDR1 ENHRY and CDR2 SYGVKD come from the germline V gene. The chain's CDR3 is CAISDAGSINQPQHF. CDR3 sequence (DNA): TGTGCCATCAGTGATGCAGGATCGATCAATCAGCCCCAGCATTTT.

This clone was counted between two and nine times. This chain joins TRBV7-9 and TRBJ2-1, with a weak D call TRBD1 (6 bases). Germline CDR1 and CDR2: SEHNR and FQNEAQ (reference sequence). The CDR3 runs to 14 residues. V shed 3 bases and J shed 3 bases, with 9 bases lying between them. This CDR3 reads CASSLAGVYNEQFF. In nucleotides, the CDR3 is TGTGCCAGCAGCTTGGCAGGGGTCTACAATGAGCAGTTCTTC.

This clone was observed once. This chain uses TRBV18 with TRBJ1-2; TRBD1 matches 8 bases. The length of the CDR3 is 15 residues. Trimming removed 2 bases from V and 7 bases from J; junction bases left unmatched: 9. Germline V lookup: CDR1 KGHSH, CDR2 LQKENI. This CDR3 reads CASSPYGQGQGGYTF. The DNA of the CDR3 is TGTGCCAGCTCACCATATGGACAGGGCCAGGGTGGCTACACCTTC.

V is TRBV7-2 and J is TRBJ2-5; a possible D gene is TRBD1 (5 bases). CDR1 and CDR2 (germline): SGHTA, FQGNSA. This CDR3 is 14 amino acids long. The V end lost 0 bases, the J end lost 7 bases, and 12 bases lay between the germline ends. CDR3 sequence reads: CASSLAQGKGTQYF. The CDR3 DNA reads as TGTGCCAGCAGCTTAGCGCAGGGCAAAGGGACCCAGTACTTC. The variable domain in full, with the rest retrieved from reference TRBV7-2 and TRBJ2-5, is GAGVSQSPSNKVTEKGKDVELRCDPISGHTALYWYRQSLGQGLEFLIYFQGNSAPDKSGLPSDRFSAERTGGSVSTLTIQRTQQEDSAVYLCASSLAQGKGTQYFGPGTRLLVL.

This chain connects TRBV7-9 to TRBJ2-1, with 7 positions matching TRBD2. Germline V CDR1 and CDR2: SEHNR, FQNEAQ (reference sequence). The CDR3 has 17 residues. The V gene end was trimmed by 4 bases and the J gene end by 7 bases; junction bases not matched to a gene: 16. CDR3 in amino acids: CASSSNWGGSSENEQFF. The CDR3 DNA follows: TGTGCCAGCAGCTCCAACTGGGGCGGGAGCTCTGAAAATGAGCAGTTCTTC.

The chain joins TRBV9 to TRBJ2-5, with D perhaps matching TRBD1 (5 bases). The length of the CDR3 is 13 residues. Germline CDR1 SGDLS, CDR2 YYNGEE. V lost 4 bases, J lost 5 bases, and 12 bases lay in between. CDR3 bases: TGTGCCAGCAGCCGACAGCACGGCGAGACCCAGTACTTC. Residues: CASSRQHGETQYF.

The CDR3 region has the DNA TGTGCCAGCAGCTTAATGGACAGATTGAACACTGAAGCTTTCTTT. This encodes CASSLMDRLNTEAFF. The chain has TRBV7-9 and TRBJ1-1; possibly TRBD1 for D (6 bases). The V end was cut by 2 bases, the J end by 0 bases, with 10 bases between. The germline V gene encodes CDR1 SEHNR and CDR2 FQNEAQ (reference sequence). This CDR3 is 15 amino acids long.

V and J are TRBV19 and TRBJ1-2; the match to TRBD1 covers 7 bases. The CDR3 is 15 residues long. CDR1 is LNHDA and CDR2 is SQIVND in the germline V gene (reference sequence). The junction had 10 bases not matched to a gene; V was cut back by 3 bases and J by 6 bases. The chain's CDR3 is CASSIVRGTAHGYTF. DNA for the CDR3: TGTGCCAGTAGTATCGTAAGGGGGACAGCTCATGGCTACACCTTC.

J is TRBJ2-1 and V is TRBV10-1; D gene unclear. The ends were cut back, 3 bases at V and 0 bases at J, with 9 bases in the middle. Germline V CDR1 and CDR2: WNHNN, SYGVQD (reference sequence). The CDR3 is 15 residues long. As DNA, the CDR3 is TGCGCCAGCAGTGATTTTCCGAGCTCCTACAATGAGCAGTTCTTC. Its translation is CASSDFPSSYNEQFF.

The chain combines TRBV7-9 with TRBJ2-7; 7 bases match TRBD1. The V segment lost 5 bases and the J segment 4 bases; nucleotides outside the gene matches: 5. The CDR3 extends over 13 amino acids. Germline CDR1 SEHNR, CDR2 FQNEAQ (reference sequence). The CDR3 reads CASSRDSRYEQYF. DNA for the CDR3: TGTGCCAGCAGCCGGGACAGCCGATACGAGCAGTACTTC.

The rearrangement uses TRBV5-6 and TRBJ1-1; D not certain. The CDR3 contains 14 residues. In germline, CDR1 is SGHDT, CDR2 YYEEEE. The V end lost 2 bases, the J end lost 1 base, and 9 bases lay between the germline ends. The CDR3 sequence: CASSFIAANTEAFF. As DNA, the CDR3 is TGTGCCAGCAGCTTTATAGCTGCGAACACTGAAGCTTTCTTT.

CDR3 amino acids: CASSRKGLSYEQYF. The CDR3, as DNA: TGTGCCAGCAGTCGAAAGGGACTGTCCTACGAGCAGTACTTC. The chain couples TRBV5-6 to TRBJ2-7; maybe TRBD2 (6 bases). This CDR3 has 14 amino acids. Germline-derived CDR1 and CDR2 are SGHDT and YYEEEE. V lost 5 bases to trimming and J lost 1 base, with 13 bases between them.

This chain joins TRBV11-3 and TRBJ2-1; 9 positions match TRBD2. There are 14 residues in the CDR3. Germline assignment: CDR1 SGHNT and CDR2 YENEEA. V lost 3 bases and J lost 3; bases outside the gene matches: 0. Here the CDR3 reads CASSLTSGYNEQFF. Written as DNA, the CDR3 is TGTGCCAGCAGCTTGACTAGCGGCTACAATGAGCAGTTCTTC.

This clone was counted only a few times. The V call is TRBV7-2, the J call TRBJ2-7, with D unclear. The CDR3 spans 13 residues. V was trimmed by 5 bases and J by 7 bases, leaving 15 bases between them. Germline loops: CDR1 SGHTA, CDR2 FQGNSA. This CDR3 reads CASSQPVVLEQYF. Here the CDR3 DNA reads TGTGCCAGCAGCCAACCGGTGGTGTTGGAGCAGTACTTC.

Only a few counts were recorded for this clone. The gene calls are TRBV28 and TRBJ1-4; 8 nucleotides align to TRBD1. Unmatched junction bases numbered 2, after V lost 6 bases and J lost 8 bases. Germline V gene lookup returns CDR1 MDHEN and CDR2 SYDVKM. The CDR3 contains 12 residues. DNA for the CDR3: TGTGCCAGCAGCAGGACAGGGGAAAAACTGTTTTTT. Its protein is CASSRTGEKLFF.

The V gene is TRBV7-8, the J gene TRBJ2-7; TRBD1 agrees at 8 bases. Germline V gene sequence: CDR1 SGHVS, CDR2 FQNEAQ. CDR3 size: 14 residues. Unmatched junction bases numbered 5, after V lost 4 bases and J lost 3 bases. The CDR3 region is CASSSNRGSYEQYF. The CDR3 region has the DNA TGTGCCAGCAGCTCGAACAGGGGGAGCTACGAGCAGTACTTC.

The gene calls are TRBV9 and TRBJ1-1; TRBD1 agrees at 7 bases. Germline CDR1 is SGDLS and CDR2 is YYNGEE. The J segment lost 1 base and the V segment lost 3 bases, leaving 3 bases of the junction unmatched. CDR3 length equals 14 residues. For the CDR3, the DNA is TGTGCCAGCAGCGATGGGACAGAGAACACTGAAGCTTTCTTT. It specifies CASSDGTENTEAFF. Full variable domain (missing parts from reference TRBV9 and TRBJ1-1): DSGVTQTPKHLITATGQRVTLRCSPRSGDLSVYWYQQSLDQGLQFLIQYYNGEERAKGNILERFSAQQFPDLHSELNLSSLELGDSALYFCASSDGTENTEAFFGQGTRLTVV.